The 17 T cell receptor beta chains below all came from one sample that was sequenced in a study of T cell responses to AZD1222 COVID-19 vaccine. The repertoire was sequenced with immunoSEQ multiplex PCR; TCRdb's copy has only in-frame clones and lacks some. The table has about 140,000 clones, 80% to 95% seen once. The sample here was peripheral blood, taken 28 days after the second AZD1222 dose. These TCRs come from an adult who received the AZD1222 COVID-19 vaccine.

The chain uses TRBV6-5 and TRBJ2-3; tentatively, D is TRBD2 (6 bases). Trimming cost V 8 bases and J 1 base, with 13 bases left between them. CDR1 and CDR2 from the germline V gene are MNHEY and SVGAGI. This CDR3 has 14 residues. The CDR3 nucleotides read TGTGCCAGCGGTCGGGAGTTGGGCACAGATACGCAGTATTTT. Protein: CASGRELGTDTQYF.

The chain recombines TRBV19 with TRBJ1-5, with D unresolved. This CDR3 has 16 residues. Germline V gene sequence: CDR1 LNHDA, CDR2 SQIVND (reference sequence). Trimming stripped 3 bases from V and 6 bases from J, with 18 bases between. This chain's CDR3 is CASSIEGKAGGQPQHF. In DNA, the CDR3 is TGTGCCAGTAGTATTGAGGGTAAAGCAGGTGGTCAGCCCCAGCATTTT. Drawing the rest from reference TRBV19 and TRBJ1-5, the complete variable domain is DGGITQSPKYLFRKEGQNVTLSCEQNLNHDAMYWYRQDPGQGLRLIYYSQIVNDFQKGDIAEGYSVSREKKESFPLTVTSAQKNPTAFYLCASSIEGKAGGQPQHFGDGTRLSIL.

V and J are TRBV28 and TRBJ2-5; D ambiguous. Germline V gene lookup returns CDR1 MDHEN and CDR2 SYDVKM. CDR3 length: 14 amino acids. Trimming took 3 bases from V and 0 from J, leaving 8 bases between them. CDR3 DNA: TGTGCCAGCAGTTTGGTTGGCAACCAAGAGACCCAGTACTTC. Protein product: CASSLVGNQETQYF.

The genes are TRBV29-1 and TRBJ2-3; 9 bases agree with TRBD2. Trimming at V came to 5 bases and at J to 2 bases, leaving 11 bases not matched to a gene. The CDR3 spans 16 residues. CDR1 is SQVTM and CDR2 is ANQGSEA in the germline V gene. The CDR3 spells CSVKPSGGRVTDTQYF. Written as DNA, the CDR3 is TGCAGCGTTAAGCCCTCGGGCGGGAGGGTCACAGATACGCAGTATTTT.

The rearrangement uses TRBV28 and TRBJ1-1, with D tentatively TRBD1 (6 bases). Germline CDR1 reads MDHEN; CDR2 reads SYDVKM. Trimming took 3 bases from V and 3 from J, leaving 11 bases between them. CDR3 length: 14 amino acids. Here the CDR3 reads CASSFGGRDTEAFF. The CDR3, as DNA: TGTGCCAGCAGTTTCGGGGGGCGGGACACTGAAGCTTTCTTT.

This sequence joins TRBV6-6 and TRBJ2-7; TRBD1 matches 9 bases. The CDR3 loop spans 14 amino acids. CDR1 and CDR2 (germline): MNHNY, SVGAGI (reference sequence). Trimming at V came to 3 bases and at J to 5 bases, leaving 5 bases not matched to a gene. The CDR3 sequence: CASSYGDRVNEQYF. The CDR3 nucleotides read TGTGCCAGCAGTTATGGGGACAGGGTGAACGAGCAGTACTTC.

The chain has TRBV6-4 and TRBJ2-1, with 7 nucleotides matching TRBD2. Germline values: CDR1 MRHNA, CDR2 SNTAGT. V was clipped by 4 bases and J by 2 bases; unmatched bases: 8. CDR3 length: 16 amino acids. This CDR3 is CASSASAAGAYNEQFF. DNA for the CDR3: TGTGCCAGCAGTGCCTCGGCGGCGGGAGCCTACAATGAGCAGTTCTTC.

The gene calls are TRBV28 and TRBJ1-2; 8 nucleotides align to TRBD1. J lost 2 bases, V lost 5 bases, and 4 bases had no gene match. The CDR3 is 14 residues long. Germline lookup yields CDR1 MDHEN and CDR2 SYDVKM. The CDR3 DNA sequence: TGTGCCAGCAGTAGGACAGGGTCCAACTATGGCTACACCTTC. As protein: CASSRTGSNYGYTF.

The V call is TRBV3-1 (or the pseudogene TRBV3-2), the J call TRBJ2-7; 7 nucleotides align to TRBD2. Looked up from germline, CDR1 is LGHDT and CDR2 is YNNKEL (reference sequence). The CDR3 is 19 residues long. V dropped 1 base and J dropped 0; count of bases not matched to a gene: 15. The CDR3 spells CASSQGWGGIATVSYEQYF. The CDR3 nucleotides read TGTGCCAGCAGCCAAGGATGGGGGGGGATCGCGACAGTCTCCTACGAGCAGTACTTC.

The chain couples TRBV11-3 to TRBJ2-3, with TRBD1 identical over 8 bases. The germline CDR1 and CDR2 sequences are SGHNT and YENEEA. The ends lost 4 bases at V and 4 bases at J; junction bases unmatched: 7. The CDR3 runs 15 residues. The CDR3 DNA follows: TGTGCCAGCAGCTCAGGGACAGGTTTATCAGATACGCAGTATTTT. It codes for CASSSGTGLSDTQYF.

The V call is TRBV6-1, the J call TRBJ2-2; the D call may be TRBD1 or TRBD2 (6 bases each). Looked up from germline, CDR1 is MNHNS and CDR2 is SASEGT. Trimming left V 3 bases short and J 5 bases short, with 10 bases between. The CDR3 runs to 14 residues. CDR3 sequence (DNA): TGTGCCAGCAGTGAGGGGGGCCCAACCGGGGAGCTGTTTTTT. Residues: CASSEGGPTGELFF.

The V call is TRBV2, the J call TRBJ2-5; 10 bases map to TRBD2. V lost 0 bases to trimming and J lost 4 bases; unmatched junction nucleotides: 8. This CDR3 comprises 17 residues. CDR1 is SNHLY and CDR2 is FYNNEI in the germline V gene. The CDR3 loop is CASSEAQVAGGLETQYF. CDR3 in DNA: TGTGCCAGCAGTGAAGCGCAGGTAGCGGGGGGCTTAGAGACCCAGTACTTC.

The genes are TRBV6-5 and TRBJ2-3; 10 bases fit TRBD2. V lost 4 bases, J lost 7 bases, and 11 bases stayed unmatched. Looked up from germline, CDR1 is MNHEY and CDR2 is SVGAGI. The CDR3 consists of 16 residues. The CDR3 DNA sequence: TGTGCCAGCAGTTTTTCATCCAGCGGGGGGGCTAATACGCAGTATTTT. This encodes CASSFSSSGGANTQYF.

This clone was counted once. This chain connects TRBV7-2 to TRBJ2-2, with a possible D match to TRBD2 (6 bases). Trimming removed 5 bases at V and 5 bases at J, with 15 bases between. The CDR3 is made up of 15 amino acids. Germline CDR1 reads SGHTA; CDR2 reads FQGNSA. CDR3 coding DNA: TGTGCCAGCAGCCCACAGCCCGGGACTACCGGGGAGCTGTTTTTT. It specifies CASSPQPGTTGELFF.

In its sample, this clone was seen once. The CDR3 sequence: CASTLLGTGVSPLHF. The CDR3 region has the DNA TGTGCCAGCACCCTCCTTGGGACAGGGGTATCACCCCTCCACTTT. The chain recombines TRBV27 with TRBJ1-6; 10 bases fit TRBD1. V shed 7 bases and J 10 bases; nucleotides not matched to a gene: 10. Per the germline V gene, CDR1 is MNHEY and CDR2 is SMNVEV (reference sequence). The CDR3 runs 15 residues.

Written as DNA, the CDR3 is TGCGCCAGCAGCCAAGTGGGACGGACAGATACGCAGTATTTT. This sequence encodes CASSQVGRTDTQYF. The chain carries TRBV4-3 and TRBJ2-3; D might be TRBD1 or TRBD2, each matching 5 bases. This CDR3 spans 14 amino acids. CDR1 and CDR2 (germline): LGHNA, YSLEER. V was trimmed by 1 base and J by 3 bases, leaving 8 bases between them.

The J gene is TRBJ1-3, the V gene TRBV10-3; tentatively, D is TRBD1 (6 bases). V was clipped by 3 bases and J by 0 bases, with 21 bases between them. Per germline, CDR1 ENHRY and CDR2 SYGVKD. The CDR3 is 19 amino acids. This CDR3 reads CAISDLTGAGASSGNTIYF. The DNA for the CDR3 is TGTGCCATCAGTGACCTCACCGGAGCAGGGGCAAGCTCTGGAAACACCATATATTTT.